This TCR beta chain was captured by sequencing in a study of identical twins. From germline, CDR1 is ENHRY and CDR2 SYGVKD. CDR3 length: 15 amino acids. V trimming: 3 bases; J trimming: 6 bases; junction bases outside the gene matches: 4. One entry per CDR3 protein, called by TCRdb with MiXCR from the 5' RACE reads. The sample consists of about 720,000 distinct CDR3 sequences, 15% to 20% of them appearing once. These data were also filed under a second study, of T cells expressing NK-cell markers. Per that paper: The contribution of dominant NKG2C+ clonotypes to CD8+ T cells in about six donors was roughly 1.0-8%.

Sequenced input: PBMCs. The gene calls are TRBV10-3 and TRBJ2-1; 11 bases fit TRBD2. The sequence derives from a woman younger than 35 in good health. CDR3: CAISELAGDFNEQFF. CDR3 nucleotides: TGTGCCATCAGTGAACTAGCGGGGGACTTCAATGAGCAGTTCTTC.